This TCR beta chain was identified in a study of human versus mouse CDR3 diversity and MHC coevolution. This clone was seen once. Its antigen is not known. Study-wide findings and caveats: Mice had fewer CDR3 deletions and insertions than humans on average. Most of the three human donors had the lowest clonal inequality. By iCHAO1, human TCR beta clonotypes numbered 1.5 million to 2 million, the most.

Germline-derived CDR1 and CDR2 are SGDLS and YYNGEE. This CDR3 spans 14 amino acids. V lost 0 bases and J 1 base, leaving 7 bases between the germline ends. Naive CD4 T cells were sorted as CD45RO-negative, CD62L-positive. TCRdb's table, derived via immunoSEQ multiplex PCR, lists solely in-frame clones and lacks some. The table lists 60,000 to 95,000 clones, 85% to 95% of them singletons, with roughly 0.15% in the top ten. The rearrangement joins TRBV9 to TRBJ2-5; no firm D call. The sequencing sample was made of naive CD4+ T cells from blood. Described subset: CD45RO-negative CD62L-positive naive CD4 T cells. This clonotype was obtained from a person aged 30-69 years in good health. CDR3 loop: CASSVGPFQETQYF. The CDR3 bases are TGTGCCAGCAGCGTAGGGCCCTTCCAAGAGACCCAGTACTTC.